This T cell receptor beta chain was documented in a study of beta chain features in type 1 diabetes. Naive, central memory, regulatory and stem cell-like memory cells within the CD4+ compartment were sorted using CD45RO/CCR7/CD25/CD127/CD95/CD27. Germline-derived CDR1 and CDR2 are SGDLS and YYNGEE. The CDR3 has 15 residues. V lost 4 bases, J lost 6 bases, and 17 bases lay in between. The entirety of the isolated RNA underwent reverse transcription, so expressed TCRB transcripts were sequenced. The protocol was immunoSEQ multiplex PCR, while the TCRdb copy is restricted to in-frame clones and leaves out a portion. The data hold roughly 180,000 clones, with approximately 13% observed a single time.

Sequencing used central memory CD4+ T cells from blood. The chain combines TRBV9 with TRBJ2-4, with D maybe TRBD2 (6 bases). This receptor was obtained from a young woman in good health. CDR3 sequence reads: CASSPRLAEGNIQYF. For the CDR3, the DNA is TGTGCCAGCAGCCCCCGCTTGGCGGAGGGAAACATTCAGTACTTC. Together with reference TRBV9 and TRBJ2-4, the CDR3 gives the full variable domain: DSGVTQTPKHLITATGQRVTLRCSPRSGDLSVYWYQQSLDQGLQFLIQYYNGEERAKGNILERFSAQQFPDLHSELNLSSLELGDSALYFCASSPRLAEGNIQYFGAGTRLSVL.